This is a list of T cell receptor beta chains from one sample in a study of shared clonotypes between healthy human individuals. Data came from immunoSEQ multiplex PCR; TCRdb stores just in-frame clones and leaves some out. Of millions of clones in the sample, about 92% were seen once. Material for sequencing was naive CD8+ T cells from PBMCs. These receptors were collected from a man between 18 and 29 years old in good health. Some clones in this sample may be carry-over from other donors' samples. CDR3s include the opening cysteine and the closing phenylalanine or tryptophan. A D gene is named only where the DNA matches it firmly. Clone sizes are given selectively: once, few, many, or a class where the clone is expanded.

J,size,D,V,DNA,CDR3
TRBJ2-3,NA,TRBD2,TRBV5-4,TGTGCCCTCCGTCGGCTAGCGGGAGGTCTTCAGGTAGATACGCAGTATTTT,CALRRLAGGLQVDTQYF
TRBJ2-2,NA,NA,TRBV28,TGTGCCAGCAGTTTTAGGGAAGTCAGGGGAACCGGGGAGCTGTTTTTT,CASSFREVRGTGELFF
TRBJ2-1,NA,NA,TRBV9,TGTGCCAGCAGCATCCCCGCCGAAGCGACCAGTGAGGACTACAATGAGCAGTTCTTC,CASSIPAEATSEDYNEQFF
TRBJ2-1,NA,TRBD1,TRBV6-1,TGTGCCAGCAGTAACAGGGGCCTCAATGAGCAGTTCTTC,CASSNRGLNEQFF
TRBJ2-2,NA,TRBD1,TRBV2,TGTGCCAGTCTGGTACAGGGGTACACCGGGGAGCTGTTTTTT,CASLVQGYTGELFF
TRBJ1-4,once,NA,TRBV7-6,TGTGCCAGCAGCTACGACAGCCGCTATGCAACTAATGAAAAACTGTTTTTT,CASSYDSRYATNEKLFF
TRBJ2-1,NA,NA,TRBV14,TGTGCCAGCAGCCAGGGACTCGTCGATGAGCAGTTCTTC,CASSQGLVDEQFF
TRBJ2-7,NA,NA,TRBV5-6,TGTGCCAGCAGCCCGGTAGGGGGCTCCTACGAGCAGTACTTC,CASSPVGGSYEQYF
TRBJ2-3,once,NA,TRBV11-2,TGTGCCAGCAGCCCGAATTCCCGGGATAGAAGGGGAGATACGCAGTATTTT,CASSPNSRDRRGDTQYF
TRBJ1-5,NA,NA,TRBV7-9,TGTGCCAGCAGTCCTCCGGGCAATCAGCCCCAGCATTTT,CASSPPGNQPQHF
TRBJ2-7,NA,TRBD2,TRBV28,TGTGCCAGCAGTCCTAGCGGGAGGAGGGAGCAGTACTTC,CASSPSGRREQYF
TRBJ2-7,NA,NA,TRBV11-2,TGTGCCAGCAGTGAACTGGGGAGCGGAGCTAGCTCCTACGAGCAGTACTTC,CASSELGSGASSYEQYF
TRBJ1-2,NA,TRBD1,TRBV20-1,TGCAGCTTGGACAGGGGGCGTGGCTACACCTTC,CSLDRGRGYTF
TRBJ2-7,once,TRBD2,TRBV18,TGTGCCAGCTCACCGGGACTAGCGGGAGTCTACGAGCAGTACTTC,CASSPGLAGVYEQYF
TRBJ2-5,NA,NA,TRBV4-1,TGCGCCAGCAGCCAAGCTCTAGCTCAAGAGACCCAGTACTTC,CASSQALAQETQYF
TRBJ2-7,NA,NA,TRBV29-1,TGCAGCGCACAGGATAACTACGAGCAGTACTTC,CSAQDNYEQYF
TRBJ1-1,once,NA,TRBV28,TGTGCCATCTCGATGGGGACTGAAGCTTTCTTT,CAISMGTEAFF
TRBJ2-7,once,TRBD2,TRBV7-6,TGTGCCAGCAGCTACAGCGGGAGAAAGGCCGAGCAGTACTTC,CASSYSGRKAEQYF
TRBJ2-7,NA,TRBD1,TRBV27,TGTGCCAGCAGACTGTGGACAGGGGGCAGGGACGAGCAGTACTTC,CASRLWTGGRDEQYF
TRBJ1-2,NA,NA,TRBV28,TGTGCCAGCAGTCTGGGCCCCGCGCTGCTACCCTCCTATGGCTACACCTTC,CASSLGPALLPSYGYTF
TRBJ2-7,NA,NA,TRBV6-5,TGTGCCAGCAGTTACTCTTCCGAGCAGTACTTC,CASSYSSEQYF
TRBJ2-3,once,NA,TRBV29-1,TGCAGCGCAGAAGGCGGGTTAGCGACTACCCCTAGCACAGATACGCAGTATTTT,CSAEGGLATTPSTDTQYF
TRBJ1-1,NA,NA,TRBV25-1,TGTGCCAGCAGTGAAGGTGTCGGAGGTACTGAAGCTTTCTTT,CASSEGVGGTEAFF
TRBJ2-7,NA,NA,TRBV2,TGTGCCAGCAGTGAAGAGAGGTGGGGGCGAGCGTACGAGCAGTACTTC,CASSEERWGRAYEQYF
TRBJ2-2,NA,NA,TRBV27,TGTGCCAGGTCTCCTCTCCCCGGGGAGCTGTTTTTT,CARSPLPGELFF
TRBJ2-7,NA,NA,TRBV6-5,TGTGCCAGCAGTTACGCGGACGGCCGATACGAGCAGTACTTC,CASSYADGRYEQYF
TRBJ1-1,NA,NA,TRBV4-2,TGTGCCAGCAGCCAAGAGTCCGGCGGGGAGTTGAACACTGAAGCTTTCTTT,CASSQESGGELNTEAFF
TRBJ2-7,NA,NA,TRBV11-2,TGTGCCAGCAGCTTAGGGGCAGGGACCCCCTTCGAGCAGTACTTC,CASSLGAGTPFEQYF
TRBJ2-3,NA,NA,TRBV11-3,TGTGCCAGCAGCTTAGGCCACTTTACTACGAGCACAGATACGCAGTATTTT,CASSLGHFTTSTDTQYF
TRBJ2-1,NA,TRBD2,TRBV29-1,TGCAGCGTGGGGGGACTAGCGCACTACAATGAGCAGTTCTTC,CSVGGLAHYNEQFF
TRBJ1-2,NA,NA,TRBV7-2,TGTGCCAGCAGCCACAAAACAGGAGCAAGCTACACCTTC,CASSHKTGASYTF
TRBJ2-3,NA,NA,TRBV7-6,TGTGCCAGCAGCTTGGGTAGCGCGGATACGCAGTATTTT,CASSLGSADTQYF
TRBJ2-7,NA,NA,TRBV6-5,TGTGCCAGCAGTTACTCGGTAGGATCCTACGAGCAGTACTTC,CASSYSVGSYEQYF
TRBJ1-5,NA,NA,TRBV6-6,TGTGCCAGCAGTTATGCAGGCCCCCAAGAGCCCCAGCATTTT,CASSYAGPQEPQHF
TRBJ2-2,NA,NA,TRBV7-8,TGTGCCAGCAGCTTAGAGCAGCCCGGTGATGACACCGGGGAGCTGTTTTTT,CASSLEQPGDDTGELFF
TRBJ2-7,once,NA,TRBV6-4,TGTGCCAGCAGTGACTCGAGTCAAACGGGGGACTCCTACGAGCAGTACTTC,CASSDSSQTGDSYEQYF
TRBJ1-2,NA,NA,TRBV2,TGTGCCAGCAGGGAGAGTTTTGACTATGGCTACACCTTC,CASRESFDYGYTF
TRBJ1-2,NA,TRBD1,TRBV14,TGTGCCAGCAGCCCGAAGCTATTAATCGCGACAGGGGACTTTGGCTACACCTTC,CASSPKLLIATGDFGYTF
TRBJ2-1,NA,NA,TRBV2,TGTGCCAGCAGTGAGCGGGACGTATACAATGAGCAGTTCTTC,CASSERDVYNEQFF
TRBJ2-1,NA,TRBD2,TRBV10-3,TGTGCCATCAGCGGTCCGGGGCCTAGCGGCAATGAGCAGTTCTTC,CAISGPGPSGNEQFF